The rows below give T cell receptor beta chains drawn from one sample of a study of T cell responses to AZD1222 COVID-19 vaccine. Measured with immunoSEQ multiplex PCR; TCRdb has only the in-frame clones, and not every one. Of about 93,000 clones in the sample, nearly 90% were seen once. Source: peripheral blood, taken on day 0 of MenACWY control vaccination. The receptors come from an adult in good health. CDR3s include the opening cysteine and the closing phenylalanine or tryptophan. D genes are given only for firm matches. Expanded clones get a size class; other rows say once, few or many, or leave the size out.

>TRBV14|TRBJ1-3|-|-
TGTGCCAGCAGCCAAGTTATAGGAGGGCCTGGAAACACCATATATTTT
CASSQVIGGPGNTIYF
>TRBV5-5|TRBJ1-5|-|-
TGTGCCAGCAGCTTGATGTTAGTCAATCAGCCCCAGCATTTT
CASSLMLVNQPQHF
>TRBV13|TRBJ2-7|-|-
TGTGCCAGCAGCACCTGGCTCCAGGGAGGTAACGAGCAGTACTTC
CASSTWLQGGNEQYF
>TRBV30|TRBJ1-6|-|-
TGTGCCTGGACAAGCTCCTATAATTCACCCCTCCACTTT
CAWTSSYNSPLHF
>TRBV7-2|TRBJ1-2|TRBD1|once
TGTGCCAGCAGCCTAGGGACAGGGGTAAACTATGGCTACACCTTC
CASSLGTGVNYGYTF
>TRBV5-4|TRBJ2-3|-|-
TGTGCCAGCAGCTTTCGCGGGGTCTATGCAGATACGCAGTATTTT
CASSFRGVYADTQYF
>TRBV27|TRBJ2-7|TRBD2|few
TGTGCCAGCAGTTATTTGCGGGGGGGGTACGAGCAGTACTTC
CASSYLRGGYEQYF
>TRBV9|TRBJ2-1|-|few
TGTGCCAGCAGCGTTGGCTACAATGAGCAGTTCTTC
CASSVGYNEQFF
>TRBV3-1/TRBV3-2|TRBJ1-2|TRBD1|-
TGTGCCAGCAGCCAAGACTGGACAGGGACCGACGTCTATGGCTACACCTTC
CASSQDWTGTDVYGYTF
>TRBV29-1|TRBJ2-3|TRBD2|-
TGCAGCGTCCTCCACCTAGCGGGGGCCGTCACAGATACGCAGTATTTT
CSVLHLAGAVTDTQYF
>TRBV27|TRBJ1-1|TRBD1|-
TGTGCCAGCAGTTTACGACAGGGTCGGAACACTGAAGCTTTCTTT
CASSLRQGRNTEAFF
>TRBV12-3/TRBV12-4|TRBJ1-5|TRBD1|-
TGTGCCAGCAGTCAGGGGGAGGGTCAGCCCCAGCATTTT
CASSQGEGQPQHF